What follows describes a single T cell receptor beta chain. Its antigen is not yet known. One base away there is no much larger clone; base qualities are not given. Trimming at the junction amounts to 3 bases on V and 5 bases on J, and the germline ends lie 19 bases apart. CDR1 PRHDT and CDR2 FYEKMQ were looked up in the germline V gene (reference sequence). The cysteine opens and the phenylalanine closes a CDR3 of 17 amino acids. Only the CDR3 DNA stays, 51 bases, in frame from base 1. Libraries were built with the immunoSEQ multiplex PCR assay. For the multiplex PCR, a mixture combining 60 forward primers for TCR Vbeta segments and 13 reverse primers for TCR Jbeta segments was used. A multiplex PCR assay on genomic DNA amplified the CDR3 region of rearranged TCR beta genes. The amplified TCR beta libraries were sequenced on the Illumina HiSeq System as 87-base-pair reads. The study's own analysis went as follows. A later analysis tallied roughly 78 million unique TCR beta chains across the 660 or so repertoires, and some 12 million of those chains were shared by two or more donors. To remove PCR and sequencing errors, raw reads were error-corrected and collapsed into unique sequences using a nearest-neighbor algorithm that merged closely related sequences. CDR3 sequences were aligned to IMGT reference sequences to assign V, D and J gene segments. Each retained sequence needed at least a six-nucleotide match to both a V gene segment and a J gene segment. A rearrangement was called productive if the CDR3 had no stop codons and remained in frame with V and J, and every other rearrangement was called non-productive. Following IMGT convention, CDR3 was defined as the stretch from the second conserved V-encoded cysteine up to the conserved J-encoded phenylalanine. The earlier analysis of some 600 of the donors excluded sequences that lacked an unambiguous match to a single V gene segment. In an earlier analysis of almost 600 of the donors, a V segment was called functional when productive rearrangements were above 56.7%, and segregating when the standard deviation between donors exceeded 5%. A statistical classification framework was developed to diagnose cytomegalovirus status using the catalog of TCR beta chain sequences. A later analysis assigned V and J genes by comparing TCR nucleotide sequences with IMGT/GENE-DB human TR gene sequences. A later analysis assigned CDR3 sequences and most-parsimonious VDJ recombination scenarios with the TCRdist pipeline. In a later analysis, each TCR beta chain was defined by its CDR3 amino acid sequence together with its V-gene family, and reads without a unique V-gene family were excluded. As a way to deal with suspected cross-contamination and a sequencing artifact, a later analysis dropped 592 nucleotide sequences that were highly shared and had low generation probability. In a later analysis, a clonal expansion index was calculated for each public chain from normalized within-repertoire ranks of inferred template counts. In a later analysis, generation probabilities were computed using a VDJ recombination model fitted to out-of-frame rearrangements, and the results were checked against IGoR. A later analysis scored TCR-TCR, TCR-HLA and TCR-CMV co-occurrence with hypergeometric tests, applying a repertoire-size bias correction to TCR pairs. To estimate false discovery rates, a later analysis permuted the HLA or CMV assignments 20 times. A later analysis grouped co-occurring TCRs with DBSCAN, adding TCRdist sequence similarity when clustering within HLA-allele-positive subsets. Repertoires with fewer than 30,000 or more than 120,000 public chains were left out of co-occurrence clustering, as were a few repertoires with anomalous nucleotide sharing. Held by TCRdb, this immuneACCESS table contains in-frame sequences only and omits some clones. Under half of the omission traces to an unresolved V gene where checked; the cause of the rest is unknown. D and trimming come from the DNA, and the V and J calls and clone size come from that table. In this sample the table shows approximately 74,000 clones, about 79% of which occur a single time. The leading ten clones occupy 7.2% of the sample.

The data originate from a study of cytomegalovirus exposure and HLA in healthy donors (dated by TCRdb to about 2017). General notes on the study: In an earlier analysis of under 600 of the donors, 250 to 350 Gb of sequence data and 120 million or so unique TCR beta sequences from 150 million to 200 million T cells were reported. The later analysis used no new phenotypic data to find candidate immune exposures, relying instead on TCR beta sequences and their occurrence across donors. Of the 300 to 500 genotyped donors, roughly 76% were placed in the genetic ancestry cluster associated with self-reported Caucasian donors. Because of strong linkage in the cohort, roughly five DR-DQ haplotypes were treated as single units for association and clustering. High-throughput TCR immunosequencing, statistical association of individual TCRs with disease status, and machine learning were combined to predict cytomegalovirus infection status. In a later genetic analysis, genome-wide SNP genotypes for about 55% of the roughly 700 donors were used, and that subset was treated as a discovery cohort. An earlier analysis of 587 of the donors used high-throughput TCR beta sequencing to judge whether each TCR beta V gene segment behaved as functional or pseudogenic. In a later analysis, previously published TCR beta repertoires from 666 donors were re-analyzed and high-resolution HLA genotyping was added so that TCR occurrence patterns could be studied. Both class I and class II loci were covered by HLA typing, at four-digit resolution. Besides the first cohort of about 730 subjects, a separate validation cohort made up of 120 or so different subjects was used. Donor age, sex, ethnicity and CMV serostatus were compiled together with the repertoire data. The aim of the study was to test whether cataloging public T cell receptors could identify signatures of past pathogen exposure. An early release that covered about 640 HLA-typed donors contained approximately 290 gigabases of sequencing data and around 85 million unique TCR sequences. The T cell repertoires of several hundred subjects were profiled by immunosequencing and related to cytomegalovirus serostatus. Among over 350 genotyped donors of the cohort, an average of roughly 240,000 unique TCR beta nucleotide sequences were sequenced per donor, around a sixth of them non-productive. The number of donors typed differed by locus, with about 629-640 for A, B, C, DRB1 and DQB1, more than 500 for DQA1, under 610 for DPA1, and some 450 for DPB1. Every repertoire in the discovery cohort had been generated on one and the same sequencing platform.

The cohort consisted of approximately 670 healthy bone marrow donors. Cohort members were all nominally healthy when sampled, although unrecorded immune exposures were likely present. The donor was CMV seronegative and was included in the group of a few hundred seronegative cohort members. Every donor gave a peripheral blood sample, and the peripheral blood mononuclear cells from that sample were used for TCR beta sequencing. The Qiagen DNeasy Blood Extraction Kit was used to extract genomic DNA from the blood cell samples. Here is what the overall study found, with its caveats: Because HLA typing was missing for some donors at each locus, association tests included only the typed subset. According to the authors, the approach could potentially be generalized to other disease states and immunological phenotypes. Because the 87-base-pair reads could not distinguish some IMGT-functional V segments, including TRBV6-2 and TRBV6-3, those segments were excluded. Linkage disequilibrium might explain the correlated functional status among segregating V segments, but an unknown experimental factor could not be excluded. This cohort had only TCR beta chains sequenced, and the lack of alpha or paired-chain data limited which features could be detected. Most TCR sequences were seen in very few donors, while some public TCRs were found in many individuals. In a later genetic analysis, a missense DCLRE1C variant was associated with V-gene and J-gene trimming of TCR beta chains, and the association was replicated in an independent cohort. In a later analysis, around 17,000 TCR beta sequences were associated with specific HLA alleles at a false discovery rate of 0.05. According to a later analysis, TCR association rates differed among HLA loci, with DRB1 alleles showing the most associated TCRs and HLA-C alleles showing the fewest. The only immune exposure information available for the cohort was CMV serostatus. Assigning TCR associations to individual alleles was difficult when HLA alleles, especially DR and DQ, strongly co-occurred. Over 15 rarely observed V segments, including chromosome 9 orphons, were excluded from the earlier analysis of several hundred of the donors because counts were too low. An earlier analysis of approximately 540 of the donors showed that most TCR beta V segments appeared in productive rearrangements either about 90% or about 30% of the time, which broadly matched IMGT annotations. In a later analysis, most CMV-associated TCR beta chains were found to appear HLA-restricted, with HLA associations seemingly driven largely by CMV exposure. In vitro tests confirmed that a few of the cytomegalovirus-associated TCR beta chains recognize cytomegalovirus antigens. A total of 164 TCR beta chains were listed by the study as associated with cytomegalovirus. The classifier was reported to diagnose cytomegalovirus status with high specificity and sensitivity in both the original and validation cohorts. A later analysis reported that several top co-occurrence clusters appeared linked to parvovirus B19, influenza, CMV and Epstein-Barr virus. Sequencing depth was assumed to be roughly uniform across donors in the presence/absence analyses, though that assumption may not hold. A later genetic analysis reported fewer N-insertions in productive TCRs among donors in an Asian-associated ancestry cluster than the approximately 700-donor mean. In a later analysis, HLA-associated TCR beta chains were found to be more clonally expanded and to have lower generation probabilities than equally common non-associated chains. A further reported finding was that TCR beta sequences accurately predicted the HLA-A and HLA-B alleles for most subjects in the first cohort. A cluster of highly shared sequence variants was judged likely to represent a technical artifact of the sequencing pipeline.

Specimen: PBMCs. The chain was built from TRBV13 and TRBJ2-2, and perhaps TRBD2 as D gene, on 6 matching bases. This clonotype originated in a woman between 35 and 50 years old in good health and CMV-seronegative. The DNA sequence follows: TGTGCCAGCAGCTTTGCCGGGGGTAGCTTGCGGACCGGGGAGCTGTTTTTT. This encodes CASSFAGGSLRTGELFF.